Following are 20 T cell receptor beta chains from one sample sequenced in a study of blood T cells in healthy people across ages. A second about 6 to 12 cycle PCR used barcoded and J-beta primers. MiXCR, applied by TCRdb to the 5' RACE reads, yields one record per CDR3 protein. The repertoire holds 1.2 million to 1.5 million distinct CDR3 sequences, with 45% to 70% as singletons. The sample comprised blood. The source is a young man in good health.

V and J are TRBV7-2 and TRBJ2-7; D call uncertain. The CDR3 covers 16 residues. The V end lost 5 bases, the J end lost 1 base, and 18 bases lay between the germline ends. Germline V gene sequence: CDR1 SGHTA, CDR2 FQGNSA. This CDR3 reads CASSQYPIWVSYEQYF. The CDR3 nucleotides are TGTGCCAGCAGCCAATACCCGATCTGGGTTTCCTACGAGCAGTACTTC.

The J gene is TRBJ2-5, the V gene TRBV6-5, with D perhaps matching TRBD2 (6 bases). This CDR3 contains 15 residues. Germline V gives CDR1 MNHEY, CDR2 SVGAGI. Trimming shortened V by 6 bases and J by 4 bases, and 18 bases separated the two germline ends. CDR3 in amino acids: CASRGTSPVRETQYF. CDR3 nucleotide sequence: TGTGCCAGCAGAGGGACTTCCCCGGTCCGAGAGACCCAGTACTTC.

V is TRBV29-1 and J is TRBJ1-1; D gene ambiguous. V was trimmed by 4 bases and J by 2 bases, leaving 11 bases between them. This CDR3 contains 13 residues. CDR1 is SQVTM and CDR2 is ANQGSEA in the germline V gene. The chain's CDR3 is CSVARQVNTEAFF. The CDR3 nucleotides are TGCAGCGTTGCCCGGCAGGTTAACACTGAAGCTTTCTTT.

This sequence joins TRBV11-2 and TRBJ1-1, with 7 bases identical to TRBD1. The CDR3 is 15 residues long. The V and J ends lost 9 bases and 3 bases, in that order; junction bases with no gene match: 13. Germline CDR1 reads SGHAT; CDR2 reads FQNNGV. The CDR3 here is CASSIYRGGDTEAFF. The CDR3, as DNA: TGTGCCAGTAGTATCTACAGGGGAGGCGACACTGAAGCTTTCTTT.

CDR3 loop: CASSQDQGQGQPQHF. CDR3 sequence (DNA): TGCGCCAGCAGCCAAGATCAGGGCCAAGGCCAGCCCCAGCATTTT. The J gene is TRBJ1-5, the V gene TRBV4-3; D is possibly TRBD1 (5 bases). CDR3 length: 15 residues. V gave up 0 bases and J gave up 7 bases, with 13 bases separating them. Germline V gene lookup returns CDR1 LGHNA and CDR2 YSLEER.

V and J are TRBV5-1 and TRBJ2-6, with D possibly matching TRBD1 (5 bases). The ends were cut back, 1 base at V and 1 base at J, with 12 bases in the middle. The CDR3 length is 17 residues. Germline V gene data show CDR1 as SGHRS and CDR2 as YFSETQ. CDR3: CASSLLPGYSGANVLTF. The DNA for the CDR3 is TGCGCCAGCAGCTTGCTCCCAGGGTATTCTGGGGCCAACGTCCTGACTTTC.

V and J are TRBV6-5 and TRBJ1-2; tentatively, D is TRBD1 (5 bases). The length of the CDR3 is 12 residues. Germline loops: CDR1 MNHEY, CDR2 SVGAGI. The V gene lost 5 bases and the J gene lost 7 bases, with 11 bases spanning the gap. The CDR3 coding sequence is TGTGCCAGCAGTCGAGGGGACCCTGGCTACACCTTC. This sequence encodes CASSRGDPGYTF.

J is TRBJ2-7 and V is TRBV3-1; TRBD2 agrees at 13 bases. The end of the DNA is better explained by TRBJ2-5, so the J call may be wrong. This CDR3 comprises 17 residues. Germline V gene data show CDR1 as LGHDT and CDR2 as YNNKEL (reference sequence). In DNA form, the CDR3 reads TGTGCCAGCAGCCAAACCGGACTAGCGGGGGATAAAGAGACCCAGTACTTC. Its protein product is CASSQTGLAGDKETQYF.

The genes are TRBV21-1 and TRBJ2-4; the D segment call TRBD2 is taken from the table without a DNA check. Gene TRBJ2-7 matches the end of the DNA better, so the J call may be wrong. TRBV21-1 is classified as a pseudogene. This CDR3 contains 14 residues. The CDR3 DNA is TGTGCCAGCAGCAAAGGGGGAGGGCCTTACGAGCAGTACTTC. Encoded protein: CASSKGGGPYEQYF.

In DNA form, the CDR3 reads TGCGCCAGCAGCTCTGGGGAACAGGGTGGCGAGCAGTACTTC. Protein sequence: CASSSGEQGGEQYF. V gene TRBV5-1 combines with J gene TRBJ2-7, with a tentative D call TRBD1 (6 bases). V shed 3 bases and J shed 6 bases, with 16 bases lying between them. CDR1 and CDR2 (germline): SGHRS, YFSETQ. This CDR3 comprises 14 residues.

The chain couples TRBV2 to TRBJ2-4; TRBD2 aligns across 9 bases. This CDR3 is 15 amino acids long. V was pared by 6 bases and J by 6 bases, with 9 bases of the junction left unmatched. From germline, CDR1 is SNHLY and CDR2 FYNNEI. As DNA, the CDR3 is TGTGCCAGCAGGGGTAATCAAGCGGGAGGAAACATTCAGTACTTC. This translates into CASRGNQAGGNIQYF.

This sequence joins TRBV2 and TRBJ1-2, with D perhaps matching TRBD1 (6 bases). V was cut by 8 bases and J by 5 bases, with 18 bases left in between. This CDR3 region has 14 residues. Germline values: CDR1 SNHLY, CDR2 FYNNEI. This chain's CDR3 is CASGGRRSGYGYTF. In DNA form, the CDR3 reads TGTGCCAGCGGGGGGCGGCGCTCCGGTTATGGCTACACCTTC.

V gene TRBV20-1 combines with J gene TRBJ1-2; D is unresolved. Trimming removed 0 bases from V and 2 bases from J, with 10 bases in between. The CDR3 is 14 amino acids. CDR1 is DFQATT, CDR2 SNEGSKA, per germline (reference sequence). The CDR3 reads CSARDPSDNYGYTF. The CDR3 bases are TGCAGTGCTAGAGACCCTTCGGACAACTATGGCTACACCTTC.

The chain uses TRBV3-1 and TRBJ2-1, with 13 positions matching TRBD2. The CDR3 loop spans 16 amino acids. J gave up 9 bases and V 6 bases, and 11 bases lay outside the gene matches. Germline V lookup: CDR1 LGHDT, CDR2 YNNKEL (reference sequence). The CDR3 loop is CASRPGTSGISGEQFF. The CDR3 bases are TGTGCCAGCAGACCCGGGACTAGCGGGATCAGTGGTGAGCAGTTCTTC.

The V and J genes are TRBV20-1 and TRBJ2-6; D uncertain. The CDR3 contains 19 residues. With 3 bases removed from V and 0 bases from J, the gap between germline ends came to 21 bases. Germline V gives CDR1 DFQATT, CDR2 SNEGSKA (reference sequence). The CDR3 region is CSASSPQDGLSSGANVLTF. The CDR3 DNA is TGCAGTGCTAGTTCCCCCCAGGACGGATTGAGCTCTGGGGCCAACGTCCTGACTTTC.

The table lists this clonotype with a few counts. The CDR3 reads CSARTSGGEEQFF. Written as DNA, the CDR3 is TGCAGTGCTAGGACTAGCGGGGGCGAGGAGCAGTTCTTC. V usage is TRBV20-1 and J usage is TRBJ2-1, with 12 nucleotides matching TRBD2. This CDR3 is built from 13 residues. The V gene end was trimmed by 3 bases and the J gene end by 10 bases; junction bases not matched to a gene: 4. The germline CDR1 and CDR2 sequences are DFQATT and SNEGSKA (reference sequence).

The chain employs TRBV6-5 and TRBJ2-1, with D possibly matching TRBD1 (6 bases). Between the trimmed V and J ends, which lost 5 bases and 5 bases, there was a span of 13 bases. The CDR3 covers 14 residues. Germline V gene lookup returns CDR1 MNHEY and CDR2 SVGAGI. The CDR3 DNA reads TGTGCCAGCAGTAAACGGACAGTAAACAATGAGCAGTTCTTC. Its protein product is CASSKRTVNNEQFF.

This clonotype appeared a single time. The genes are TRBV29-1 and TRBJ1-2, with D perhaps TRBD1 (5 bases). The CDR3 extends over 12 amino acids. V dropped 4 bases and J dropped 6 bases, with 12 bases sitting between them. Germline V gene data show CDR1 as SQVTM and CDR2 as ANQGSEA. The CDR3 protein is CSVVQGYDGYTF. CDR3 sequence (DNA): TGCAGCGTTGTCCAGGGATATGATGGCTACACCTTC.

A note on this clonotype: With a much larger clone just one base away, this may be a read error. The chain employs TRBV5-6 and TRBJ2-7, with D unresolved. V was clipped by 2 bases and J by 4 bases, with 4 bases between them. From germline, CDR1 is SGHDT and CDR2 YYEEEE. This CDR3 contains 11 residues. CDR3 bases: TGTGCCAGCAGCTTTAAGTACGAGCAGTACTTC. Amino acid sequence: CASSFKYEQYF.

CDR3 nucleotide sequence: TGTGCCAGCAGCTCATCCGAGGGGCCCCAGCATTTT. This codes for CASSSSEGPQHF. This sequence joins TRBV7-9 and TRBJ1-5; no reliable D call. Germline loops: CDR1 SEHNR, CDR2 FQNEAQ (reference sequence). Deletions cut 4 bases from V and 9 bases from J, with 10 bases between. The length of the CDR3 is 12 residues.